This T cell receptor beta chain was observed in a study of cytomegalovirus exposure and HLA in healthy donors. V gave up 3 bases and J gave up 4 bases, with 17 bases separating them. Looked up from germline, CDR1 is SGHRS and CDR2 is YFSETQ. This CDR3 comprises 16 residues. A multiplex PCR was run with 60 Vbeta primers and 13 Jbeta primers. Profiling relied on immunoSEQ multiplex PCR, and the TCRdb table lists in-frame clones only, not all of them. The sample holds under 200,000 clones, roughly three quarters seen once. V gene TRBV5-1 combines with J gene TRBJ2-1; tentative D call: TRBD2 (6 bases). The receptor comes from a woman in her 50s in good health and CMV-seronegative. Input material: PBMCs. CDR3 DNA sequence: TGCGCCAGCAGCTCTAAATCGGGACTGTCATACAATGAGCAGTTCTTC. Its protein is CASSSKSGLSYNEQFF.